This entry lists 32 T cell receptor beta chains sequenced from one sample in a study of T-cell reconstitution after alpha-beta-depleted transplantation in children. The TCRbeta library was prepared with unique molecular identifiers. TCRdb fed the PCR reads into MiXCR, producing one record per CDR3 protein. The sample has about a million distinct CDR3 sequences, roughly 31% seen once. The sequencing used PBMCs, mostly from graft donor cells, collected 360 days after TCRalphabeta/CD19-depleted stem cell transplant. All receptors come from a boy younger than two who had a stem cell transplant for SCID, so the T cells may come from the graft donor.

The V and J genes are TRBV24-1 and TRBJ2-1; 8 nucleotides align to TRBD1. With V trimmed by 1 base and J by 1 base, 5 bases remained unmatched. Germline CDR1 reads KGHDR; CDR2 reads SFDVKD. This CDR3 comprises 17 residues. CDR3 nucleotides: TGTGCCACCAGTGATTTTGTCAGGGGGCGATCCTACAATGAGCAGTTCTTC. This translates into CATSDFVRGRSYNEQFF.

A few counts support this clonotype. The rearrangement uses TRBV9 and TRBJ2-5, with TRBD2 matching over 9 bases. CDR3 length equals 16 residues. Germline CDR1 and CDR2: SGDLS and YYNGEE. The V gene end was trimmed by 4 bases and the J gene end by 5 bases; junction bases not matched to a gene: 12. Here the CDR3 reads CASSNVTGTSRETQYF. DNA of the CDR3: TGTGCCAGCAGCAACGTGACCGGGACTAGCCGCGAGACCCAGTACTTC.

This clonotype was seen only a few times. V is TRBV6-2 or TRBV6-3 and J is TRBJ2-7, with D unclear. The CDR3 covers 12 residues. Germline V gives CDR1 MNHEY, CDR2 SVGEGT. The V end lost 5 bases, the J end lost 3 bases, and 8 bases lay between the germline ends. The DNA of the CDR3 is TGTGCCAGCAGTGTTACGGGCTACGAGCAGTACTTC. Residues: CASSVTGYEQYF.

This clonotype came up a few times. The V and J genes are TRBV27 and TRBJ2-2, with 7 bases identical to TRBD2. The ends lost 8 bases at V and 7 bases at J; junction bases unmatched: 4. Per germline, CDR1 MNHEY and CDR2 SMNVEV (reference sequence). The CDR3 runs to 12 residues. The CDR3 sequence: CASLAVGGELFF. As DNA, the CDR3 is TGTGCCAGCCTAGCGGTAGGCGGGGAGCTGTTTTTT.

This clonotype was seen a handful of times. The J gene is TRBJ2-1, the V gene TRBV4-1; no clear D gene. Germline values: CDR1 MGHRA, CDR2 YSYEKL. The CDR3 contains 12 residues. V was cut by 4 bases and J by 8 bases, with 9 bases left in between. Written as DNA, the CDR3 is TGCGCCAGCAGCCGGAAGGGCTATGAGCAGTTCTTC. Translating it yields CASSRKGYEQFF.

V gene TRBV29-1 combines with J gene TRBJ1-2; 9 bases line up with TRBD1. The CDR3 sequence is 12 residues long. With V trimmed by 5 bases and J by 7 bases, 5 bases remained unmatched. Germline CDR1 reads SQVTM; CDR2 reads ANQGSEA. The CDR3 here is CSVYRGPVGYTF. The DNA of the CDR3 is TGCAGCGTTTACAGGGGGCCAGTTGGCTACACCTTC. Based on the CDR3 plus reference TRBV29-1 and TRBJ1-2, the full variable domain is SAVISQKPSRDICQRGTSLTIQCQVDSQVTMMFWYRQQPGQSLTLIATANQGSEATYESGFVIDKFPISRPNLTFSTLTVSNMSPEDSSIYLCSVYRGPVGYTFGSGTRLTVV.

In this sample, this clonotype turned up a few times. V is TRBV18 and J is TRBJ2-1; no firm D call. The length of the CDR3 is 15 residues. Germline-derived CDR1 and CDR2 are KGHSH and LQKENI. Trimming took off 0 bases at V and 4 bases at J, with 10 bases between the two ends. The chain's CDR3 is CASSPPKTEYNEQFF. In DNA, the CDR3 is TGTGCCAGCTCACCACCGAAGACGGAGTACAATGAGCAGTTCTTC.

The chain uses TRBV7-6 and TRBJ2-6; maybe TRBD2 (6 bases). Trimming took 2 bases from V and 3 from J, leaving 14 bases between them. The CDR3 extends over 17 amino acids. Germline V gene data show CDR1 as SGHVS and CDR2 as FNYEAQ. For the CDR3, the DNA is TGTGCCAGCAGCTTAAGGGGTGGGGGGTTTGGGGCCAACGTCCTGACTTTC. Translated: CASSLRGGGFGANVLTF.

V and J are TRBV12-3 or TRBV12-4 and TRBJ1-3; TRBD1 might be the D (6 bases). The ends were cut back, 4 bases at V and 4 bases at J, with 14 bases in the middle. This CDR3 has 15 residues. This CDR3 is CASSSNGQSGNTIYF. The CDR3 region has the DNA TGTGCCAGCAGTTCGAACGGACAGTCAGGAAACACCATATATTTT.

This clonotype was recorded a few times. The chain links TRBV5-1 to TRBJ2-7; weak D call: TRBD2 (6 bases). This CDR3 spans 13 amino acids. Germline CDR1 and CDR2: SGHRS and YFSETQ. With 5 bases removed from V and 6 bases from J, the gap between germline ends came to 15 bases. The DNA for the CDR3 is TGCGCCAGCAGAACAGATCCCGGGGGCGAGCAGTACTTC. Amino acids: CASRTDPGGEQYF.

This CDR3 is CSGRPGTGPYNEQFF. CDR3 nucleotides: TGCAGCGGACGTCCCGGGACAGGGCCCTACAATGAGCAGTTCTTC. The rearrangement joins TRBV29-1 to TRBJ2-1, with 9 bases aligning to TRBD1. CDR1 SQVTM and CDR2 ANQGSEA come from the germline V gene. The CDR3 is made up of 15 amino acids. V lost 7 bases, J lost 2 bases, and 9 bases stayed unmatched.

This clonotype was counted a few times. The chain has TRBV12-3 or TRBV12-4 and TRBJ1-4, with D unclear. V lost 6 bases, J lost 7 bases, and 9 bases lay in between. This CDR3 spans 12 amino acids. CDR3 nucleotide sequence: TGTGCCAGCAGCGAGTTCTTTGAAAAACTGTTTTTT. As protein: CASSEFFEKLFF.

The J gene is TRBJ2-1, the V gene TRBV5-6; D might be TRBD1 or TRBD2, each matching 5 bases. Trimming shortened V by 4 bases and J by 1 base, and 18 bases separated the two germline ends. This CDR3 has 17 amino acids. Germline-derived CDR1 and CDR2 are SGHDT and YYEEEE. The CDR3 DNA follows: TGTGCCAGCAGCCCGGGCGTGGGGGTTACTTCCTACAATGAGCAGTTCTTC. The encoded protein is CASSPGVGVTSYNEQFF.

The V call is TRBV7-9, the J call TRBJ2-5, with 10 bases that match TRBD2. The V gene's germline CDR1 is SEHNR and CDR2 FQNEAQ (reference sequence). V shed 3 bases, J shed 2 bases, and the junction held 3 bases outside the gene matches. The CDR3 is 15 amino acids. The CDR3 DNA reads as TGTGCCAGCAGCTTCACTAGCGGGGCACAAGAGACCCAGTACTTC. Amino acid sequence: CASSFTSGAQETQYF.

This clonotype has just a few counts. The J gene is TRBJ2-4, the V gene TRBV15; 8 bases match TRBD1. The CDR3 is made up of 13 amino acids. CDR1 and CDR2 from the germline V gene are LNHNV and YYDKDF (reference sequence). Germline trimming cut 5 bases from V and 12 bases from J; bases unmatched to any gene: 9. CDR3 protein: CATSGSDRGDQYF. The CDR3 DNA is TGTGCCACCAGCGGATCCGACAGGGGAGATCAGTACTTC.

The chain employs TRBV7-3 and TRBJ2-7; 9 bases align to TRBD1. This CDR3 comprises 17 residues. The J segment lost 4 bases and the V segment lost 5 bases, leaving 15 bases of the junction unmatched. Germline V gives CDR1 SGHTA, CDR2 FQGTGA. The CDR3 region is CASSATLTRDRAYEQYF. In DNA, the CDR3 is TGTGCCAGCAGCGCCACTCTGACCCGGGACAGGGCTTACGAGCAGTACTTC.

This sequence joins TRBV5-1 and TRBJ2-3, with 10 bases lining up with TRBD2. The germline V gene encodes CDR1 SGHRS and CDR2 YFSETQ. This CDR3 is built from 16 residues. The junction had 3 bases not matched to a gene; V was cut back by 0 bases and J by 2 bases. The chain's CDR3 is CASSLDSGGNTDTQYF. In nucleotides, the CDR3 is TGCGCCAGCAGCTTGGATAGCGGGGGGAACACAGATACGCAGTATTTT.

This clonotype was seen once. CDR3 sequence reads: CSATRDARGYEQYF. For the CDR3, the DNA is TGCAGTGCTACCCGGGACGCCCGAGGCTACGAGCAGTACTTC. The chain has TRBV20-1 and TRBJ2-7; D could derive from TRBD1 or TRBD2 (5 bases each). The CDR3 extends over 14 amino acids. The V gene's germline CDR1 is DFQATT and CDR2 SNEGSKA (reference sequence). Trimming removed 4 bases from V and 3 bases from J, with 16 bases in between.

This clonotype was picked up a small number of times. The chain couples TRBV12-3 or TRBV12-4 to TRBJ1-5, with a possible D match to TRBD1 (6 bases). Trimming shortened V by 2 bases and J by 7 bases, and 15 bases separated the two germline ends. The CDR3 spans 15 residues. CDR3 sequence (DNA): TGTGCCAGCAGTTTACGGACGAACAGGGACCAGCCCCAGCATTTT. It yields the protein CASSLRTNRDQPQHF.

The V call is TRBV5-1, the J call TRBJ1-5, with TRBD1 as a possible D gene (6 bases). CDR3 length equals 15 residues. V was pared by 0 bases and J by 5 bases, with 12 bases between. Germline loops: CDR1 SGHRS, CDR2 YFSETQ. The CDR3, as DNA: TGCGCCAGCAGCTTGGGCCAGGGGTTCGATCAGCCCCAGCATTTT. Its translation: CASSLGQGFDQPQHF.

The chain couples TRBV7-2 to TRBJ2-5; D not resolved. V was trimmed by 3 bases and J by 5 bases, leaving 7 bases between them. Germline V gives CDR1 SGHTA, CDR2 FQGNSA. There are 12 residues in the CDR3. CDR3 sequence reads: CASSFPVETQYF. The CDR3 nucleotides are TGTGCCAGCAGCTTCCCTGTGGAGACCCAGTACTTC.

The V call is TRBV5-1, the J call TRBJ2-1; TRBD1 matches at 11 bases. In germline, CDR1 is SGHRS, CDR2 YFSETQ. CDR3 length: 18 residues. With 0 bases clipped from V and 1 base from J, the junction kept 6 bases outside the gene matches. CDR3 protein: CASSLVGTGGGSYNEQFF. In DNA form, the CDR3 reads TGCGCCAGCAGCTTGGTAGGGACAGGGGGGGGGTCCTACAATGAGCAGTTCTTC.

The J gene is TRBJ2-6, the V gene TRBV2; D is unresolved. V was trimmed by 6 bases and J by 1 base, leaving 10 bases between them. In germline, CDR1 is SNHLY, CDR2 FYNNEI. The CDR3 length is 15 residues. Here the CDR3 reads CASREWGSGANVLTF. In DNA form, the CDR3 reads TGTGCCAGCAGAGAATGGGGATCTGGGGCCAACGTCCTGACTTTC.

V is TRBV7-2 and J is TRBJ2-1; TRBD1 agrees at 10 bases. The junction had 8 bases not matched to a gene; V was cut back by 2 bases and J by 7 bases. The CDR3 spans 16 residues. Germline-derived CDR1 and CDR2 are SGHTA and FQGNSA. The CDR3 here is CASSLRWDRGRNEQFF. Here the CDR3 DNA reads TGTGCCAGCAGCTTAAGGTGGGACAGGGGCCGGAATGAGCAGTTCTTC. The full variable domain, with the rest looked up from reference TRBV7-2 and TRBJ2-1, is GAGVSQSPSNKVTEKGKDVELRCDPISGHTALYWYRQSLGQGLEFLIYFQGNSAPDKSGLPSDRFSAERTGGSVSTLTIQRTQQEDSAVYLCASSLRWDRGRNEQFFGPGTRLTVL.

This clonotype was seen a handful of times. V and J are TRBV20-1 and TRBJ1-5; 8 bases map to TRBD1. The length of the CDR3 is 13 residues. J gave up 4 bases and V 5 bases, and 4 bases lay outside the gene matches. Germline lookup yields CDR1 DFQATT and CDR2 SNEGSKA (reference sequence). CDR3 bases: TGCAGTGCTTCGACAGGGGCAAATCAGCCCCAGCATTTT. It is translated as CSASTGANQPQHF.

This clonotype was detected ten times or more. The DNA of the CDR3 is TGCAGCGTTGAAGATGGCCGGCGCGCGAGTTATGGCTACACCTTC. Translated, it gives CSVEDGRRASYGYTF. The V gene is TRBV29-1, the J gene TRBJ1-2; D remains ambiguous. V was trimmed by 0 bases and J by 5 bases, leaving 16 bases between them. This CDR3 spans 15 amino acids. Germline V gene data show CDR1 as SQVTM and CDR2 as ANQGSEA.

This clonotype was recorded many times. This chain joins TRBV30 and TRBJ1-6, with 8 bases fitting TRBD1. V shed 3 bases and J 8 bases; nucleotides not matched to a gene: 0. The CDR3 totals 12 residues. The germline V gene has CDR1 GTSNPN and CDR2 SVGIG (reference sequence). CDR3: CAWRGQDSPLHF. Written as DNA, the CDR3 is TGTGCCTGGAGGGGACAGGATTCACCCCTCCACTTT.

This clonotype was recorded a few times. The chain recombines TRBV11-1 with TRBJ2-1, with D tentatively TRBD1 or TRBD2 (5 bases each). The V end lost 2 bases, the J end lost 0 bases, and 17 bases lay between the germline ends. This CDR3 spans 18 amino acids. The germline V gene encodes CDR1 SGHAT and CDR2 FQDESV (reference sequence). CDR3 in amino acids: CASSLRILRDLSYNEQFF. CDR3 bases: TGTGCCAGCAGCTTACGAATACTTCGGGACCTCTCCTACAATGAGCAGTTCTTC.

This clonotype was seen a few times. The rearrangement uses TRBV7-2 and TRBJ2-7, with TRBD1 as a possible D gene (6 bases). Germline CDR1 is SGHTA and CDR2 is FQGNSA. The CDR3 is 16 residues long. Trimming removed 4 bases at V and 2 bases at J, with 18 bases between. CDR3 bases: TGTGCCAGCAGCTCCTACAGGGAAAGTACCCCCTACGAGCAGTACTTC. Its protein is CASSSYRESTPYEQYF.

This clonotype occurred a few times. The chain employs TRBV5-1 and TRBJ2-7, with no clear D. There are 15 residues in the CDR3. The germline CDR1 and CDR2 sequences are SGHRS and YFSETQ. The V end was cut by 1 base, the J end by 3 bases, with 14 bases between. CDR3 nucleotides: TGCGCCAGCAGCTTGCTCGGCCAGAAAATCTACGAGCAGTACTTC. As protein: CASSLLGQKIYEQYF.

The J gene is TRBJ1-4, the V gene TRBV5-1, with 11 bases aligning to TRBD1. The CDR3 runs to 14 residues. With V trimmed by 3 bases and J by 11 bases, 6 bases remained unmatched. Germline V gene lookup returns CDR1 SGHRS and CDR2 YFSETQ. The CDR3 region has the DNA TGCGCCAGCAGCTCATTCGGGACAGGGGGGAAACTGTTTTTT. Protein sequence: CASSSFGTGGKLFF.

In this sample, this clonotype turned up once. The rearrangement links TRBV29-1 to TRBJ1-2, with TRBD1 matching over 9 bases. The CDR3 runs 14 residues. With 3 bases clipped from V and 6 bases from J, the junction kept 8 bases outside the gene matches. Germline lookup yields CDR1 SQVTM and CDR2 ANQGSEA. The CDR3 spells CSVDNRGQKDGYTF. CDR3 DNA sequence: TGCAGCGTTGACAACAGGGGGCAAAAGGATGGCTACACCTTC.